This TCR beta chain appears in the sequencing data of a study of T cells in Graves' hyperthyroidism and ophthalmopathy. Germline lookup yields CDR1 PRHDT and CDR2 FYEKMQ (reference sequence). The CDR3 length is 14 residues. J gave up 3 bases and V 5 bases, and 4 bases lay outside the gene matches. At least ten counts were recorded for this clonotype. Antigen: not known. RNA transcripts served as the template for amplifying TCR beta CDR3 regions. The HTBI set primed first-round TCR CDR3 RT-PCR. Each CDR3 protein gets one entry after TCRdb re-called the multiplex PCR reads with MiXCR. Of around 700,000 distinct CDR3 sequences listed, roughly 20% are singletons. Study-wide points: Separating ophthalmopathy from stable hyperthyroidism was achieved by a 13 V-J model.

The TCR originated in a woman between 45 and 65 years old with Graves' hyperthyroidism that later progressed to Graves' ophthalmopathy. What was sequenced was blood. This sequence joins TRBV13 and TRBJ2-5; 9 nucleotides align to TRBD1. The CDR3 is CASSLWDREETQYF. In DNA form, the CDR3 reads TGTGCCAGCAGCCTATGGGACAGGGAAGAGACCCAGTACTTC.